The 28 T cell receptor beta chains listed next were all sequenced from one sample in a study of T-cell reconstitution after alpha-beta-depleted transplantation in children. The TCRbeta library incorporated unique molecular identifiers. TCRdb reanalysed the PCR reads using MiXCR and keeps one entry per CDR3 protein. The sample holds roughly 790,000 distinct CDR3 sequences; 15% to 20% are singletons and the top ten take about 5%. Here the sequenced sample was PBMCs, mostly from graft donor cells, taken 360 days after TCRalphabeta/CD19-depleted stem cell transplant. These receptors all stem from a male patient between 10 and 17 years old who had a stem cell transplant for acute lymphoblastic leukemia, so the T cells may come from the graft donor.

This clonotype was seen only a few times. The chain links TRBV13 to TRBJ1-1, with D maybe TRBD1 (5 bases). Germline loops: CDR1 PRHDT, CDR2 FYEKMQ (reference sequence). CDR3 length equals 15 residues. V lost 6 bases and J lost 1, with 15 bases in between. The CDR3 nucleotides are TGTGCCAGCAGAAAGACCGGGACGGCGAACACTGAAGCTTTCTTT. Translated, it gives CASRKTGTANTEAFF.

J is TRBJ1-1 and V is TRBV19, with 7 bases fitting TRBD1. The V and J ends lost 5 bases and 4 bases, in that order; junction bases with no gene match: 10. Germline values: CDR1 LNHDA, CDR2 SQIVND (reference sequence). The CDR3 totals 15 residues. The DNA for the CDR3 is TGTGCCAGTAGTTCAAGACAGGGATTGGGCACTGAAGCTTTCTTT. Protein sequence: CASSSRQGLGTEAFF.

The chain's CDR3 is CASSNQGAQETQYF. CDR3 DNA: TGTGCCAGCAGCAACCAGGGGGCCCAAGAGACCCAGTACTTC. The chain carries TRBV9 and TRBJ2-5; 8 bases align to TRBD1. The CDR3 sequence is 14 residues long. Germline lookup yields CDR1 SGDLS and CDR2 YYNGEE. J lost 1 base, V lost 4 bases, and 3 bases had no gene match.

In this sample, this clonotype turned up many times. The V gene is TRBV7-9, the J gene TRBJ2-7; 8 positions agree with TRBD1. V shed 2 bases and J 2 bases; nucleotides not matched to a gene: 5. CDR1 is SEHNR and CDR2 is FQNEAQ in the germline V gene (reference sequence). This CDR3 is built from 15 residues. For the CDR3, the DNA is TGTGCCAGCAGCTTATGGACAGGGCAAGCCTACGAGCAGTACTTC. It translates to CASSLWTGQAYEQYF.

The chain is built from TRBV5-1 and TRBJ1-1; D not resolved. Trimming removed 1 base from V and 1 base from J, with 8 bases in between. The CDR3 is made up of 14 amino acids. In germline, CDR1 is SGHRS, CDR2 YFSETQ. The CDR3 DNA reads TGCGCCAGCAGCTTGCGACACCCGAACACTGAAGCTTTCTTT. The encoded protein is CASSLRHPNTEAFF.

The J gene is TRBJ2-3, the V gene TRBV5-1; tentatively, D is TRBD2 (6 bases). CDR3 size: 17 residues. CDR1 and CDR2 from the germline V gene are SGHRS and YFSETQ. Trimming removed 4 bases at V and 5 bases at J, with 23 bases between. The CDR3 here is CASSGTWTNSPLDTQYF. The CDR3 bases are TGCGCCAGCAGCGGTACTTGGACTAACAGCCCCCTAGATACGCAGTATTTT.

V gene TRBV21-1 combines with J gene TRBJ2-7; the table assigns TRBD1, which was not confirmed against the DNA. TRBV21-1 is marked as a pseudogene. This CDR3 is built from 14 residues. In DNA form, the CDR3 reads TGTGCCAGCAGCACTTGGGACAGCTCCTACGAGCAGTACTTC. Its translation is CASSTWDSSYEQYF.

The chain has TRBV11-1 and TRBJ2-5; TRBD1 might be the D (6 bases). The CDR3 is 15 residues long. V lost 4 bases and J 2 bases, leaving 14 bases between the germline ends. Per the germline V gene, CDR1 is SGHAT and CDR2 is FQDESV (reference sequence). The chain's CDR3 is CASSSKVTGQETQYF. The CDR3 bases are TGTGCCAGCAGCTCGAAGGTAACAGGGCAAGAGACCCAGTACTTC.

The chain recombines TRBV13 with TRBJ2-7; TRBD1 matches at 7 bases. The V gene's germline CDR1 is PRHDT and CDR2 FYEKMQ (reference sequence). J was trimmed by 5 bases and V by 5 bases; bases with no gene match: 9. The CDR3 has 14 amino acids. CDR3 region: CASSAGTDFNEQYF. CDR3 DNA: TGTGCCAGCAGCGCCGGGACAGATTTCAACGAGCAGTACTTC.

This clonotype was observed a handful of times. The chain combines TRBV6-5 with TRBJ2-3; TRBD2 matches at 9 bases. J gave up 5 bases and V 3 bases, and 9 bases lay outside the gene matches. The CDR3 extends over 16 amino acids. Germline CDR1 and CDR2: MNHEY and SVGAGI. CDR3 in DNA: TGTGCCAGCAGTTATCGGGCGGGAGGGCCTCAAGATACGCAGTATTTT. Protein product: CASSYRAGGPQDTQYF.

A few counts support this clonotype. This chain connects TRBV5-1 to TRBJ1-2; tentatively, D is TRBD1 (6 bases). With 4 bases removed from V and 3 bases from J, the gap between germline ends came to 16 bases. Germline V gene lookup returns CDR1 SGHRS and CDR2 YFSETQ. There are 15 residues in the CDR3. CDR3 DNA: TGCGCCAGCAGCCCCCTTCCTCCAGGGGACTATGGCTACACCTTC. It yields the protein CASSPLPPGDYGYTF.

The chain has TRBV28 and TRBJ2-7; TRBD2 is a possible D gene (6 bases). The CDR3 has 15 amino acids. The germline CDR1 and CDR2 sequences are MDHEN and SYDVKM. Trimming pared 5 bases from V and 5 bases from J, leaving 19 bases between. The CDR3 sequence: CASSPRTLGRNEQYF. In DNA, the CDR3 is TGTGCCAGCAGTCCAAGGACCCTGGGGAGGAACGAGCAGTACTTC. Full variable domain (missing parts from reference TRBV28 and TRBJ2-7): DVKVTQSSRYLVKRTGEKVFLECVQDMDHENMFWYRQDPGLGLRLIYFSYDVKMKEKGDIPEGYSVSREKKERFSLILESASTNQTSMYLCASSPRTLGRNEQYFGPGTRLTVT.

The rearrangement uses TRBV10-3 and TRBJ1-2; D unclear. Germline CDR1 and CDR2: ENHRY and SYGVKD. V gave up 3 bases and J gave up 5 bases, with 16 bases separating them. CDR3 length: 15 residues. CDR3 sequence (DNA): TGTGCCATCAGTGATAGATCCAACGGACCGTATGGCTACACCTTC. Residues: CAISDRSNGPYGYTF.

This clonotype has only a few counts. The chain recombines TRBV4-2 with TRBJ1-2; 8 bases are a match to TRBD1. Germline assignment: CDR1 LGHNA and CDR2 YNFKEQ. Trimming removed 8 bases from V and 4 bases from J; junction bases left unmatched: 9. The CDR3 has 14 residues. CDR3 in amino acids: CASGPGQAAYGYTF. In DNA form, the CDR3 reads TGTGCCAGCGGACCGGGACAGGCAGCCTATGGCTACACCTTC.

This sequence joins TRBV29-1 and TRBJ2-6, with D tentatively TRBD2 (6 bases). Germline V gene sequence: CDR1 SQVTM, CDR2 ANQGSEA. The V and J ends lost 5 bases and 2 bases respectively, with 16 bases between them. This CDR3 has 16 amino acids. The CDR3 region has the DNA TGCAGCGTTTTCCCCCCCGGGGGTACTGGGGCCAACGTCCTGACTTTC. Its protein product is CSVFPPGGTGANVLTF.

The table lists this clonotype with a few counts. This rearrangement joins TRBV18 to TRBJ1-2, with a tentative D call TRBD1 (5 bases). The V gene lost 3 bases and the J gene lost 7 bases, with 15 bases spanning the gap. The CDR3 covers 14 residues. Germline CDR1 is KGHSH and CDR2 is LQKENI. The CDR3 region is CASSPPYEGTGYTF. The CDR3 region has the DNA TGTGCCAGCTCACCCCCTTACGAGGGGACTGGCTACACCTTC.

V usage is TRBV3-1 and J usage is TRBJ1-1; D might be TRBD1 (5 bases). V lost 1 base to trimming and J lost 6 bases, with 9 bases between them. From germline, CDR1 is LGHDT and CDR2 YNNKEL (reference sequence). CDR3 length: 13 residues. CDR3: CASSQVRGAEAFF. CDR3 DNA sequence: TGTGCCAGCAGCCAAGTCCGGGGGGCTGAAGCTTTCTTT.

This clonotype was picked up a small number of times. This chain uses TRBV12-3 or TRBV12-4 with TRBJ2-7, with 7 nucleotides matching TRBD1. This CDR3 region has 14 residues. J lost 2 bases, V lost 2 bases, and 3 bases had no gene match. CDR3 sequence: CASSLRGLPYEQYF. The CDR3 coding sequence is TGTGCCAGCAGTTTAAGGGGGCTTCCCTACGAGCAGTACTTC.

This clonotype was seen more than once but under ten times. The rearrangement uses TRBV7-6 and TRBJ2-3; D gene unclear. The CDR3 runs to 15 residues. From germline, CDR1 is SGHVS and CDR2 FNYEAQ. The V end lost 2 bases, the J end lost 0 bases, and 9 bases lay between the germline ends. The CDR3 region has the DNA TGTGCCAGCAGCTTAATCGAGCTAAGCACAGATACGCAGTATTTT. As protein: CASSLIELSTDTQYF.

The chain combines TRBV30 with TRBJ2-1; 8 bases map to TRBD2. After removal of 1 base from V and 5 bases from J, the junction contained 4 bases not matched to a gene. The CDR3 is made up of 14 amino acids. Germline CDR1 and CDR2: GTSNPN and SVGIG (reference sequence). CDR3 protein: CAWSAGLGDNEQFF. As DNA, the CDR3 is TGTGCCTGGAGTGCGGGACTAGGGGACAATGAGCAGTTCTTC. Full variable domain (missing parts from reference TRBV30 and TRBJ2-1): SQTIHQWPATLVQPVGSPLSLECTVEGTSNPNLYWYRQAAGRGLQLLFYSVGIGQISSEVPQNLSASRPQDRQFILSSKKLLLSDSGFYLCAWSAGLGDNEQFFGPGTRLTVL.

The genes are TRBV7-3 and TRBJ2-1; perhaps TRBD2 as D (5 bases). Germline CDR1 is SGHTA and CDR2 is FQGTGA. The CDR3 is made up of 13 amino acids. V lost 2 bases and J lost 8, with 10 bases in between. The chain's CDR3 is CASSLFMRDEQFF. CDR3 nucleotide sequence: TGTGCCAGCAGCTTATTTATGAGGGATGAGCAGTTCTTC.

DNA of the CDR3: TGTGCCAGCTCACCACTAGCGGGAGTTTTCCCTGGGGCCAACGTCCTGACTTTC. It is translated as CASSPLAGVFPGANVLTF. The chain uses TRBV18 and TRBJ2-6, with 9 bases that match TRBD2. CDR3 length: 18 residues. After removal of 1 base from V and 2 bases from J, the junction contained 6 bases not matched to a gene. CDR1 KGHSH and CDR2 LQKENI come from the germline V gene.

The chain joins TRBV5-1 to TRBJ2-7, with D maybe TRBD1 (5 bases). The CDR3 has 15 amino acids. Germline CDR1 is SGHRS and CDR2 is YFSETQ. Trimming took off 1 base at V and 2 bases at J, with 13 bases between the two ends. The CDR3 region has the DNA TGCGCCAGCAGCTTGAGGCAGGGCTTGACCTACGAGCAGTACTTC. It codes for CASSLRQGLTYEQYF.

The sample holds a few counts of this clonotype. The chain combines TRBV4-1 with TRBJ2-3, with unresolved D. V was cut by 0 bases and J by 5 bases, with 9 bases left in between. This CDR3 is built from 14 residues. Germline V gene data show CDR1 as MGHRA and CDR2 as YSYEKL. The CDR3 DNA sequence: TGCGCCAGCAGCCAAGAAGGCCGGATAGATACGCAGTATTTT. Residues: CASSQEGRIDTQYF.

This clonotype has a handful of counts. In nucleotides, the CDR3 is TGCAGCGTTGTGACCGGGACAGGGGGCGTCGGGCGCGAAGCTTTCTTT. Its translation is CSVVTGTGGVGREAFF. The chain employs TRBV29-1 and TRBJ1-1, with 12 bases fitting TRBD1. The CDR3 loop spans 16 amino acids. V shed 4 bases and J 8 bases; nucleotides not matched to a gene: 14. CDR1 is SQVTM, CDR2 ANQGSEA, per germline.

The rearrangement uses TRBV7-3 and TRBJ2-2; D not resolved. Germline CDR1 SGHTA, CDR2 FQGTGA. The CDR3 is 14 residues long. Trimming took 1 base from V and 4 from J, leaving 7 bases between them. CDR3 in DNA: TGTGCCAGCAGCTTAAACCAGGTCACCGGGGAGCTGTTTTTT. Amino acids: CASSLNQVTGELFF.

This clonotype turned up a few times. V and J are TRBV12-3 or TRBV12-4 and TRBJ1-1, with D hard to call. V dropped 4 bases and J dropped 2 bases, with 14 bases sitting between them. The CDR3 runs to 15 residues. The CDR3 nucleotides are TGTGCCAGCAGTTCCTTGACGGCGAGTAACACTGAAGCTTTCTTT. Translated: CASSSLTASNTEAFF.

This clonotype has at least ten counts. The rearrangement uses TRBV6-1 and TRBJ2-1; 12 bases match TRBD2. In germline, CDR1 is MNHNS, CDR2 SASEGT. V shed 6 bases and J 9 bases; nucleotides not matched to a gene: 6. This CDR3 has 14 residues. The CDR3 bases are TGTGCCAGCAGGACTAGCGGGAGCCAGGGTGAGCAGTTCTTC. Its protein product is CASRTSGSQGEQFF.